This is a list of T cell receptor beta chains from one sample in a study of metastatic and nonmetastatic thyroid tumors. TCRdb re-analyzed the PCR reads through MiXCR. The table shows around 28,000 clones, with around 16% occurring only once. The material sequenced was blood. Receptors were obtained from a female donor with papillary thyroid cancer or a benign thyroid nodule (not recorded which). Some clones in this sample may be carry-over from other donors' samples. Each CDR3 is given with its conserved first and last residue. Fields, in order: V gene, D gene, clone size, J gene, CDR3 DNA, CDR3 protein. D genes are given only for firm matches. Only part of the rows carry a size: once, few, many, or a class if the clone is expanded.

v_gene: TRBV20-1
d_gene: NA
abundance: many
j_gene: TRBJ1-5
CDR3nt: TGCAGTGCTACGAGACAGGAAGGGAGCAATCAGCCCCAGCATTTT
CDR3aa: CSATRQEGSNQPQHF

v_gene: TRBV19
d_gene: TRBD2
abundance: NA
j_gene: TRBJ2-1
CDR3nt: TGCGCCAGTTCGGGCGGAGCACATCCTAGCGGAAACAATGAGCAGTTCTTC
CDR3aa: CASSGGAHPSGNNEQFF

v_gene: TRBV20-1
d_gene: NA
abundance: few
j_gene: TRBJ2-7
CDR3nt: TGCAGTGCTAGCGGGGTCCACTACGAGCAGTACTTC
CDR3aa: CSASGVHYEQYF

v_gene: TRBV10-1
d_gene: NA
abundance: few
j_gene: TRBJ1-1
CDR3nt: TGCGCCAGCAGTCCTCAGCTGGCGGACACTGAATCTTTCTTT
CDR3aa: CASSPQLADTESFF

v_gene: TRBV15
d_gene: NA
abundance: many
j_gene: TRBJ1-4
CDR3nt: TGTGCCACCAGCAGAGATGTTGAAGAAAAACTGTTTTTT
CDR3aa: CATSRDVEEKLFF

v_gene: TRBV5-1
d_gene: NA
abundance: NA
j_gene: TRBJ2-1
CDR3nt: TGCGCCAGCAGCTTGGAAAGCGGTAATGAGCAGTTCTTC
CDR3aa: CASSLESGNEQFF

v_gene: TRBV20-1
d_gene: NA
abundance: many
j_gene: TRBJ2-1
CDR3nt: TGCAGTGCTTTGACTACAGGGTACCCCTACAATGAGCAGTTCTTC
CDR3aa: CSALTTGYPYNEQFF

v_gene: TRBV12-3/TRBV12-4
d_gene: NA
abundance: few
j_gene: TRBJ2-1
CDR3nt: TGTGCCAGCAGTTTAGGGCCCCCCTCCTACAATGAGCAGTTCTTC
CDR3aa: CASSLGPPSYNEQFF

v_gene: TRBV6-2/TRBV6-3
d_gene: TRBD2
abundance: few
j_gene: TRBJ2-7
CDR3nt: TGTGCCAGCAGCTACGGACTAGCGGGAGTTAGTGCTCCCCTCTTC
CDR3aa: CASSYGLAGVSAPLF

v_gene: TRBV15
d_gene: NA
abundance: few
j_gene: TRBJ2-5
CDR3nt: TGTGCCACCGAGACAGCGAGGGGGAGACGGACCCAGTACTTC
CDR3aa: CATETARGRRTQYF

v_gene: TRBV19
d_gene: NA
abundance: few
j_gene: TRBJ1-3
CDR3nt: TGTGCCAGTACTTACTCTGGAAACACCATATATTTT
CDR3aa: CASTYSGNTIYF

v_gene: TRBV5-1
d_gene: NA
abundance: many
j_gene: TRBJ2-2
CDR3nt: TGCGCCAGCAGCTTGGGTCAGAACACCGGGGAGCTGTTTTTT
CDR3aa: CASSLGQNTGELFF

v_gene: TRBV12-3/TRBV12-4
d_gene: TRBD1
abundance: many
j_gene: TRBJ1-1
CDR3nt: TGTGCCAGCAGTAAAGCGACAGGGGAGGGTGAAGCTTTCTTT
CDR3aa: CASSKATGEGEAFF

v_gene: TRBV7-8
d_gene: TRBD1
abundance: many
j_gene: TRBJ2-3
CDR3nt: TGTGCCAGTACCGAAGCTAGGGACAGAAGATCGTTAGCGCAGTATTTT
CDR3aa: CASTEARDRRSLAQYF

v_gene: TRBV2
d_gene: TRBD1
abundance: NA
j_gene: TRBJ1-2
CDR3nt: TGTGCCAGCAGTCAACTCACAGGGGGTGGCTACACCTTC
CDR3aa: CASSQLTGGGYTF

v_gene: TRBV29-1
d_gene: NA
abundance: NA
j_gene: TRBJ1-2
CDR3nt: TGCAGCTTCCGGGTGGGCCTGGGCTATGGCTACACCTTC
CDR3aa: CSFRVGLGYGYTF

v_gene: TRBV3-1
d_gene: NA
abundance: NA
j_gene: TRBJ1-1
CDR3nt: TGTGCCAGCAGCCAAGTAGGGTACACTGAAGCTTTCTTT
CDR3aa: CASSQVGYTEAFF

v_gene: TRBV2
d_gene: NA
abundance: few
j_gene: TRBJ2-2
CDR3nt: TGTGCCAGCAGTACGAATGGTGGGACCGGGGAGCTGTTTTTT
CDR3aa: CASSTNGGTGELFF

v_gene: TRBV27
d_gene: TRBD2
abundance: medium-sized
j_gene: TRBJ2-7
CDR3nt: TGTGCCAGCAGTCGATCCGGGACTAGCGGGGCCAGCACCGAGCAGTACTTC
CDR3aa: CASSRSGTSGASTEQYF

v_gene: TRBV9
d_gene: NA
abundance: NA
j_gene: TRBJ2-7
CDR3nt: TGTGCCAGCAGCGCCTCACCGCAGGGGGGCAACGAGCAGTACTTC
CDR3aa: CASSASPQGGNEQYF

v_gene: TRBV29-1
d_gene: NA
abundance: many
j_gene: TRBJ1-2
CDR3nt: TGCAGCGCCTTTGGGGGGGGGCCGGGAGGCTATGGCTACACCTTC
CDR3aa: CSAFGGGPGGYGYTF

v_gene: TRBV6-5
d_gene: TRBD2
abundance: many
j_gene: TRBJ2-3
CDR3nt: TGTGCCAGCAGTTACTTGCGGGGGGGCAGGGATACGCAGTATTTT
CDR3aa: CASSYLRGGRDTQYF

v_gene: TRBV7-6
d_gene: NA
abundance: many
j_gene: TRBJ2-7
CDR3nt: TGTGCCAGCAGCTTAGCAACCGACAGTTCCTACGAGCAGTACTTC
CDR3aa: CASSLATDSSYEQYF

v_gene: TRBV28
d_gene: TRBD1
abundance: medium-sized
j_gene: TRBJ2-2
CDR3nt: TGTGCCAGCAGTTTTCGGACAGGGAGGCCTGTTATGACCGGGGAGCTGTTTTTT
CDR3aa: CASSFRTGRPVMTGELFF

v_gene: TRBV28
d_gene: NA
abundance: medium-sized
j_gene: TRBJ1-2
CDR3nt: TGTGCCAGCACCCCTTTTCCTAACTATGGCTACACCTTC
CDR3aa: CASTPFPNYGYTF

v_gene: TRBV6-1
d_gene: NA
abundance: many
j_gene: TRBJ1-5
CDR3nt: TGTGCCAGCATGGGTCCCCTCAAGTACAATCAGCCCCAGCATTTT
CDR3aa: CASMGPLKYNQPQHF

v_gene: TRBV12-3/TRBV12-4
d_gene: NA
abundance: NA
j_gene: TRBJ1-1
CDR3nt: TGTGCCAGCAGTTTAGGGACGCGGGACACTGAAGCTTTCTTT
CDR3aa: CASSLGTRDTEAFF

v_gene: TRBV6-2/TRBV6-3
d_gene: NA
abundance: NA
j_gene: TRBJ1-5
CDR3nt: TGTGCCAGCACAGAAGAATCTCAGCCCCAGCATTTT
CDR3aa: CASTEESQPQHF

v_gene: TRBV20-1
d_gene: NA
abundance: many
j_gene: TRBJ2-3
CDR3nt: TGCAGTGCTAGCTGGGGGACTAGCACAGATACGCAGTATTTT
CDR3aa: CSASWGTSTDTQYF

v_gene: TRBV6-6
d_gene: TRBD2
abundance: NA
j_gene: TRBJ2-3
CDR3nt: TGTGCCAGCAGTTACAGCGGGAGGGGGGCAGATACGCAGTATTTT
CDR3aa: CASSYSGRGADTQYF

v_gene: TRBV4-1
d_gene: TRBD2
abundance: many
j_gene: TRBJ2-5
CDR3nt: TGCGCCAGCAGCCAAGAGAGAACTAGCGGGGAACAAGAGACCCAGTACTTC
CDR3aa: CASSQERTSGEQETQYF

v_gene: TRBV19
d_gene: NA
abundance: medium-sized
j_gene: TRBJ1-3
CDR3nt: TGTGCCAGTAGTATCGAGGCAGGGACCATATATTTT
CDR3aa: CASSIEAGTIYF

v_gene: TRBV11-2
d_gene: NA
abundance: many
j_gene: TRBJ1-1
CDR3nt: TGTGCCAGCAGCTTAGTACCGGCGGGTGGGAACACTGAAGCTTTCTTT
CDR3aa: CASSLVPAGGNTEAFF

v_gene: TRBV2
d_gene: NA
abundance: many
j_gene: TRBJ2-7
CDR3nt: TGTGCCAGCAGTGAAGGCAGGACCGAGAACTTC
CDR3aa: CASSEGRTENF

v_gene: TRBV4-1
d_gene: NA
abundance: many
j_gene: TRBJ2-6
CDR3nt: TGCGCCAGCAGCCAGGGTCTTGGGAACTCCCGAGCCAACGTCCTGACTTTC
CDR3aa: CASSQGLGNSRANVLTF

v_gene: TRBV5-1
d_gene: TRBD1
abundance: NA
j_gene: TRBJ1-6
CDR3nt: TGCGCCAGCAGCTTGGAAGGACAGGGGCATTCACCCCTCCACTTT
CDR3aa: CASSLEGQGHSPLHF

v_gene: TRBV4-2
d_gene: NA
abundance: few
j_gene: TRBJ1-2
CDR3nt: TGTGCCAGCAGCCCCACGCGAGTCGAGGCTTCTAACTATGGCTACACCTTC
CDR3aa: CASSPTRVEASNYGYTF

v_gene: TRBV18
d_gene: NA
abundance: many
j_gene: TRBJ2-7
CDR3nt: TGTGCCAGCTCACTCTCCTACGAGCAGTACTTC
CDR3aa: CASSLSYEQYF

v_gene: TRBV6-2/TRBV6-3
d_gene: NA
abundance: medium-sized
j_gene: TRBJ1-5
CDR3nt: TGTGCCGGTCTTGCTAGGGGCTGCTTAACCGATCAGCCCCAGCATTTT
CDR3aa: CAGLARGCLTDQPQHF

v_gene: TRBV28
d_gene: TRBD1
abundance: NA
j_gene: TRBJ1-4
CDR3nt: TGTGCCAGCAGTCCGCCGACAGGGGCTGATGAAAAACTGTTTTTT
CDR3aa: CASSPPTGADEKLFF

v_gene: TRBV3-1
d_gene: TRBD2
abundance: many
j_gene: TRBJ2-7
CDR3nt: TGTGCCAGCAGCAATAGCGGGAAATCCTACGAGCAGTACTTC
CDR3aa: CASSNSGKSYEQYF

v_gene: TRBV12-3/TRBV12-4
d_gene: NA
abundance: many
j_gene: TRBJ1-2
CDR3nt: TGTGCCAGCAGTTCTCGGCAGGGCCGCTACACCTTC
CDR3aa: CASSSRQGRYTF

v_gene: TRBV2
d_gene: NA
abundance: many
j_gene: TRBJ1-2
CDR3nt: TGTGCCAGCAGTAACGGACAGACCTATGGCTACACCTTC
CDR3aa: CASSNGQTYGYTF

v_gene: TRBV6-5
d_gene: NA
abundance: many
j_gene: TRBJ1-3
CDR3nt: TGTGCCAGCAGTTACTCGATGGACAGAGGAAACACCATATATTTT
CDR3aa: CASSYSMDRGNTIYF

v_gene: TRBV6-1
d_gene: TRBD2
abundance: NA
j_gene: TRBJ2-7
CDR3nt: TGTGCCAGCAGGGGAAGCGGGAACTCCTACGAGCAGTACTTC
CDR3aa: CASRGSGNSYEQYF

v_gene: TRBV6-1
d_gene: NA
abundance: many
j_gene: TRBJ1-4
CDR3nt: TGTGCCAGCAGTGTCACCCCGGGTGTAGAAGAAAAACTGTTTTTT
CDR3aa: CASSVTPGVEEKLFF

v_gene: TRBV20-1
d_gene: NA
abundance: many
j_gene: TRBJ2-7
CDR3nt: TGCAGTGCTAGAGGGTTCGGAGGGAATTACGAGCAGTACTTC
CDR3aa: CSARGFGGNYEQYF

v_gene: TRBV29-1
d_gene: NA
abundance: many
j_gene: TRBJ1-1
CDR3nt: TGCAGCGTTGAACAGTCCTCAGGGACTGAAGCTTTCTTT
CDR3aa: CSVEQSSGTEAFF

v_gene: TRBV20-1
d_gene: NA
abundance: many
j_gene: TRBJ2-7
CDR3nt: TGCAGTGCTAGGGGCAGGGGGGACAACGAGCAGTACTTC
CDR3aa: CSARGRGDNEQYF